Sequencing of this T cell receptor beta chain was carried out in a study of shared clonotypes between healthy human individuals. Study details: Two female and a few male donors aged 18 to 49 were enrolled. Regarding the study as a whole: Investigators collected only blood, and repertoires in tissues likely differ.

The CDR3 is made up of 19 amino acids. CDR1 KGHSH and CDR2 LQKENI come from the germline V gene. Trimming stripped 1 base from V and 0 bases from J, with 16 bases between. In regard to this clone: Its target is unknown.

Division of CD4+ cells produced a CD45RA+ naive subset and a CD45RA-negative memory subset. Replicate sorted-subset PCRs were loaded with 150 to 200 ng DNA, 31,000 or so T cell genomes. Produced via immunoSEQ multiplex PCR; TCRdb's table is partial and in-frame only. In the table there are roughly 2.5 million clones, 90% to 95% of which are singletons. Sequenced material: naive CD4+ T cells sorted from blood. Subset here: CD45RA+ positively selected. The V gene is TRBV18, the J gene TRBJ2-6; maybe TRBD1 (5 bases). This receptor was identified in a young man in good health. CDR3 DNA sequence: TGTGCCAGCTCACCACTTCCACAGGCGCCCTTCTCTGGGGCCAACGTCCTGACTTTC. The encoded protein is CASSPLPQAPFSGANVLTF.